This T cell receptor beta chain was captured by sequencing in a study of Ad26.COV2.S vaccination and SARS-CoV-2 variants. Study at large: Intramuscular Ad26.COV2.S doses were given once or twice, 56 days apart.

The sample's treatment: some 20 received Ad26.COV2.S at low or high dose, single or two shots; a few received placebo; per-sample allocation not given. Specimen acquisition occurred on day 63 following the initial vaccine or placebo injection. Wuhan-strain spike was delivered by a replication-incompetent Ad26 vector. Details on this clone: Its antigen remains unidentified.

General observations from the study: Higher spike-specific TCR breadth was found in vaccine recipients than in placebo recipients. People who got the vaccine or the placebo had similar non-spike TCR breadth.

TCRdb keeps only in-frame clones here, not all; method: immunoSEQ multiplex PCR. The sample holds fewer than 900,000 clones, about 90% seen once. The clonotype was recovered from a person between 18 and 65 years old who received the Ad26.COV2.S COVID-19 vaccine or a placebo. The sample in question was peripheral blood, obtained in a trial of Ad26.COV2.S vaccine versus placebo.

CDR3 bases: TGTGCCAGCAGCGCTTTCGGACAGGTCGGTAGTGAAGCTTTCTTT. It encodes CASSAFGQVGSEAFF. The chain uses TRBV9 and TRBJ1-1, with 7 nucleotides matching TRBD1. Germline V gene sequence: CDR1 SGDLS, CDR2 YYNGEE. The CDR3 has 15 residues. V gave up 3 bases and J gave up 7 bases; unmatched junction bases: 12.